This T cell receptor (beta chain) was captured by sequencing in a study of T cells expressing NK-cell markers. Study-wide background: Seropositivity for HCMV was found in most of the eight sequenced donors, with one seronegative.

The CDR3 runs to 16 residues. CDR1 and CDR2 from the germline V gene are SGHDT and YYEEEE. Notes on this clonotype: Its antigen is still unknown.

TCRdb reprocessed the 5' RACE reads and reports one entry per CDR3 protein, with no DNA. Seen in this sample are about 540,000 distinct CDR3 sequences; the ten most common clones hold approximately 4%. Broader study findings: Each of roughly 6 donors carried dominant NKG2C+ clonotypes accounting for about 1.0-7.5% of CD8+ T cells.

This TCR was recovered from a man between 18 and 35 years old in good health. The gene calls are TRBV5-6 and TRBJ1-1; TCRdb picks TRBD1, but there is no DNA to check that call. Input material: blood T cells: a sorted CD56 or NKG2C T cell subset, CD4+ or CD8+ T cells, or bulk PBMC T cells (not recorded which). The CDR3 spells CASSLRGAGGNTEAFF. The full variable domain, with the rest looked up from reference TRBV5-6 and TRBJ1-1, is DAGVTQSPTHLIKTRGQQVTLRCSPKSGHDTVSWYQQALGQGPQFIFQYYEEEERQRGNFPDRFSGHQFPNYSSELNVNALLLGDSALYLCASSLRGAGGNTEAFFGQGTRLTVV.